This T cell receptor (beta chain) was captured by sequencing in a study of blood T cell repertoires in COVID-19 (dated by TCRdb to the early 2020s). Notes on the research overall: Samples from collaborators originated in the United States, Italy and Spain and spanned both the acute and convalescent phases of COVID-19. The prospective study material was composed of cDNA or gDNA derived from T cells, B-cell-depleted T cells, or PBMCs. The dataset comprised deeply sampled blood TCRbeta repertoires from subjects exposed to, actively infected with, or recovered from COVID-19. The repertoires were made available in a free public database intended to serve as a resource for research on the immune response to SARS-CoV-2. Samples were obtained from the ongoing ImmuneRACE study (first 160 participants) and from about 1,300 subjects provided by 6 global collaborators. Nearly every sample came with metadata listing a de-identified subject ID, COVID-19 status, age in years and sex. Where available, HLA class I and class II types were taken from metadata supplied by the sample provider and were not determined by assay-based typing. Study-level results and caveats: The amount of clinical and demographic metadata varied by source and participant and was provided uncurated.

CDR1 and CDR2, per the germline V gene, are SGHRS and YFSETQ. The junction shows trimming of 9 bases on V and 0 bases on J, plus 12 bases between the germline ends. Reading from cysteine to phenylalanine, the CDR3 counts 13 amino acids. The only DNA kept is the CDR3, 39 bases in frame from the first base. A remark on this clone: The clone's antigen remains unknown. Base qualities were left out, and no much larger clone turns up one base away.

TCRbeta CDR3 regions were amplified from genomic DNA using the immunoSEQ Assay, a bias-controlled multiplex PCR. The study's own analysis went as follows. The number of nucleated cells in each sample was estimated from the amplification of reference gene primers within the assay. To quantify the absolute abundance of each unique TCRbeta CDR3 rearrangement, sequence reads were collapsed and filtered. For each sample, productive Simpson clonality was calculated as the square root of Simpson's diversity index across productive rearrangements. Sourced from immuneACCESS, this table was stored by TCRdb with only in-frame sequences that have V and J called. A share of the clones is absent; for the studies checked, an unresolved V gene accounts for under half, and the remainder has no known explanation. D and trimming come from the DNA, and the V and J calls and clone size come from that table. The sample has around 41,000 clones on record, approximately 90% of them singletons. 4.8% of the sample belongs to the ten largest clones.

Collaborating institutions collected whole blood in K2EDTA tubes following their own protocols. For TCRbeta analysis, collaborators shipped samples as frozen whole blood, isolated PBMCs, or DNA extracted from either of those sample types. Sequenced sample: peripheral blood. The rearranged chain carries TRBV5-1 and TRBJ1-1; no D gene can be assigned with confidence. The origin of this receptor is a human donor in a cohort sampled during active COVID-19. This receptor has the CDR3 CATATGMNTEAFF. The nucleotides are TGCGCCACCGCGACGGGTATGAACACTGAAGCTTTCTTT.